Listed below are T cell receptor beta chains from one sample, sequenced in a study of T cell changes during pregnancy in multiple sclerosis. The method was immunoSEQ multiplex PCR; TCRdb's version includes in-frame clones alone and lacks a portion of them. The repertoire has over 50,000 clones, approximately 87% of them found once; the top ten carry about 5%. Sequencing used peripheral blood from another person, used as feeder cells. Receptors were obtained from a human donor whose cells served as feeder cells for cultures in a pregnancy study. CDR3s include the opening cysteine and the closing phenylalanine or tryptophan. D genes are given only for firm matches. Size tells how often a clone was seen (once, few, many) or the class of an expanded clone, and some rows leave it out.

>.|TRBJ2-7|TRBD2|TRBV5-5
CASSPRTSGGAGEQYF
TGTGCCAGCAGCCCTCGGACTAGCGGGGGGGCGGGCGAGCAGTACTTC
>once|TRBJ2-1|TRBD2|TRBV2
CASSELAGGPANEQFF
TGTGCCAGCAGTGAACTCGCGGGAGGGCCTGCGAATGAGCAGTTCTTC
>few|TRBJ1-2|.|TRBV28
CASSQGANYGYTF
TGTGCCAGCAGCCAGGGAGCTAACTATGGCTACACCTTC
>.|TRBJ2-7|.|TRBV27
CASGRHGSEQYF
TGTGCCAGCGGCCGCCACGGGAGCGAGCAGTACTTC
>.|TRBJ2-1|.|TRBV7-2
CASRLRVFAENEQFF
TGTGCCAGCAGACTCAGGGTTTTTGCGGAGAATGAGCAGTTCTTC
>.|TRBJ2-2|.|TRBV5-1
CASSPGSLGGELFF
TGCGCCAGCAGCCCCGGGTCCCTAGGAGGGGAGCTGTTTTTT
>.|TRBJ1-1|TRBD1|TRBV7-6
CASSLEQGEIRNTEAFF
TGTGCCAGCAGCTTAGAACAGGGGGAAATCAGGAACACTGAAGCTTTCTTT
>.|TRBJ1-6|TRBD1|TRBV7-2
CASSLVGGRGPNNSPLHF
TGTGCCAGCAGCTTAGTTGGGGGCAGGGGGCCCAATAATTCACCCCTCCACTTT
>.|TRBJ1-2|.|TRBV25-1
CASSEYLGGGYGYTF
TGTGCCAGCAGTGAATATCTGGGGGGCGGCTATGGCTACACCTTC
>.|TRBJ2-5|.|TRBV2
CASSPGESRETQYF
TGTGCCAGCAGTCCAGGGGAGAGTCGAGAGACCCAGTACTTC
>.|TRBJ1-5|.|TRBV30
CAWQQGPHQPQHF
TGTGCCTGGCAGCAGGGGCCCCATCAGCCCCAGCATTTT
>.|TRBJ2-7|TRBD1|TRBV4-1
CASSQGTGLFYEQYF
TGCGCCAGCAGCCAAGGGACAGGCCTCTTCTACGAGCAGTACTTC
>once|TRBJ2-7|TRBD2|TRBV15
CATSRELAGPYEQYF
TGTGCCACCAGCAGAGAATTAGCGGGACCCTACGAGCAGTACTTC
>.|TRBJ2-2|.|TRBV11-3
CASSLVGPTTGELFF
TGTGCCAGCAGCTTAGTCGGACCTACGACCGGGGAGCTGTTTTTT
>.|TRBJ2-5|.|TRBV11-2
CASSLDAGPLETQYF
TGTGCCAGCAGCTTAGATGCCGGGCCGTTAGAGACCCAGTACTTC
>once|TRBJ2-7|.|TRBV30
CAWSQDYEQYF
TGTGCCTGGAGTCAGGACTACGAGCAGTACTTC
>few|TRBJ2-7|TRBD2|TRBV7-2
CASSLLAGGTYEQYF
TGTGCCAGCAGCTTACTAGCGGGAGGGACCTACGAGCAGTACTTC
>.|TRBJ2-2|.|TRBV19
CASSSRQAGELFF
TGTGCCAGTAGTAGCAGACAGGCCGGGGAGCTGTTTTTT
>.|TRBJ1-1|.|TRBV27
CASSPGRTRAEAFF
TGTGCCAGCAGTCCGGGACGGACAAGGGCTGAAGCTTTCTTT
>.|TRBJ2-6|.|TRBV27
CASSWTGANVLTF
TGTGCCAGCAGTTGGACTGGGGCCAACGTCCTGACTTTC
>.|TRBJ1-6|.|TRBV27
CASRQNTVGFLNSPLHF
TGTGCCAGCAGACAAAACACGGTGGGGTTCCTAAATTCACCCCTCCACTTT
>.|TRBJ2-1|.|TRBV7-3
CASSLKSGASYNEQFF
TGTGCCAGCAGCTTAAAGTCCGGGGCGTCCTACAATGAGCAGTTCTTC
>.|TRBJ1-4|.|TRBV15
CATSRDSENEKLFF
TGTGCCACCAGTCGGGACTCCGAAAATGAAAAACTGTTTTTT
>.|TRBJ2-5|.|TRBV5-1
CASSLAVGDQETQYF
TGCGCCAGCAGCTTGGCCGTTGGGGACCAAGAGACCCAGTACTTC
>.|TRBJ2-1|.|TRBV9
CASSVAVGVGNEQFF
TGTGCCAGCAGCGTAGCCGTGGGGGTGGGTAATGAGCAGTTCTTC
>.|TRBJ1-2|TRBD1|TRBV28
CASTPQGALGGYTF
TGTGCCAGCACCCCCCAGGGGGCCCTGGGCGGCTACACCTTC
>.|TRBJ2-7|.|TRBV10-3
CAISDRAPSYEQYF
TGTGCCATCAGTGATCGAGCTCCTTCCTACGAGCAGTACTTC
>.|TRBJ1-4|TRBD1|TRBV29-1
CSVPIQGAGEKLFF
TGCAGCGTTCCAATACAGGGGGCAGGTGAAAAACTGTTTTTT
>.|TRBJ2-7|.|TRBV11-2
CASSPYPSDGTYEQYF
TGTGCCAGCAGCCCCTACCCATCGGACGGGACCTACGAGCAGTACTTC
>.|TRBJ1-5|TRBD1|TRBV28
CASRERQGAGQPQHF
TGTGCCAGCAGGGAGAGACAGGGGGCGGGTCAGCCCCAGCATTTT
>.|TRBJ2-2|TRBD1|TRBV6-4
CASRGQGSTGELFF
TGTGCCAGCAGGGGACAGGGGAGCACCGGGGAGCTGTTTTTT
>few|TRBJ1-1|.|TRBV2
CASSEELVGGVAFF
TGTGCCAGCAGTGAAGAGTTGGTAGGGGGAGTAGCTTTCTTT
>.|TRBJ1-2|.|TRBV27
CASSVLQGLRPYGYTF
TGTGCCAGCAGTGTCCTACAGGGCCTCCGACCCTATGGCTACACCTTC
>few|TRBJ2-7|TRBD1|TRBV4-1
CASSARDRGHEQYF
TGCGCCAGCAGCGCCCGGGACAGGGGCCACGAGCAGTACTTC
>.|TRBJ2-7|TRBD2|TRBV4-3
CASSQDGEGEQYF
TGCGCCAGCAGCCAAGATGGGGAGGGAGAGCAGTACTTC
>once|TRBJ2-5|.|TRBV10-3
CATGATSGSQETQYF
TGTGCCACCGGGGCCACATCAGGGTCCCAAGAGACCCAGTACTTC
>.|TRBJ2-5|TRBD2|TRBV19
CASMASGGLAETQYF
TGTGCCAGTATGGCTAGCGGGGGGTTAGCAGAGACCCAGTACTTC
>.|TRBJ2-4|.|TRBV19
CASSMVGDLWGNIQYF
TGTGCCAGTAGTATGGTAGGGGATCTATGGGGAAACATTCAGTACTTC
>.|TRBJ1-1|.|TRBV15
CATSRDIGSMNTEAFF
TGTGCCACCAGCAGAGATATCGGCAGCATGAACACTGAAGCTTTCTTT
>once|TRBJ2-2|.|TRBV15
CATSSPTANTGELFF
TGTGCCACCAGCAGCCCGACCGCGAACACCGGGGAGCTGTTTTTT
>.|TRBJ2-6|.|TRBV28
CASMGADSSGANVLTF
TGTGCCAGCATGGGGGCTGACTCCTCTGGGGCCAACGTCCTGACTTTC
>once|TRBJ2-7|TRBD1|TRBV30
CAWSTGTGVYEQYF
TGTGCCTGGAGTACTGGGACAGGGGTCTACGAGCAGTACTTC
>.|TRBJ2-1|.|TRBV4-1
CASSQEDSGRIYNEQFF
TGCGCCAGCAGCCAAGAGGATAGCGGCCGTATATACAATGAGCAGTTCTTC
>.|TRBJ2-5|.|TRBV7-9
CASSLGRDQETQYF
TGTGCCAGCAGCTTAGGGCGGGACCAAGAGACCCAGTACTTC
>.|TRBJ1-4|TRBD1|TRBV18
CASSPEIWTGGIGGGEKLFF
TGTGCCAGCTCACCGGAGATCTGGACAGGGGGGATCGGGGGTGGCGAAAAACTGTTTTTT
>.|TRBJ2-1|.|TRBV10-3
CAIRSSKGSYNEQFF
TGTGCCATCAGGAGCAGCAAGGGTTCCTACAATGAGCAGTTCTTC